The next 18 T cell receptor beta chains were all read from a single sample in a study of regulatory T cells in long-lasting Graves disease. Construction of the TCR beta libraries employed iRepertoire HTBI primers in conjunction with Arm-PCR of CDR3 regions. TCRdb reprocessed the multiplex PCR reads with MiXCR, giving one entry per CDR3 protein. Among 420,000 or so distinct CDR3 sequences listed, roughly a quarter were seen once. The time point is: persistent/refractory GD, antithyroid drugs over 5 years with positive TRAb. RNA isolated from PBMCs was used to make the TCR library. The specimen comprised peripheral blood mononuclear cells (PBMCs), sampled when the disease was refractory, from a patient treated with antithyroid drugs. Source of these receptors: a female donor with Graves disease.

The J gene is TRBJ2-7, the V gene TRBV9; tentatively, D is TRBD1 or TRBD2 (5 bases each). This CDR3 is built from 18 residues. V lost 3 bases and J lost 3, with 25 bases in between. The V gene's germline CDR1 is SGDLS and CDR2 YYNGEE. Written as DNA, the CDR3 is TGTGCCAGCAGCGCGCCTGGGACCGCCTTTCTTAAACACTACGAGCAGTACTTC. Translated: CASSAPGTAFLKHYEQYF.

This clonotype was found many times. J is TRBJ1-2 and V is TRBV5-5; D call uncertain. V was trimmed by 1 base and J by 2 bases, leaving 3 bases between them. Germline V gene lookup returns CDR1 SGHKS and CDR2 YYEKEE (reference sequence). This CDR3 region has 12 residues. CDR3 nucleotide sequence: TGTGCCAGCAGCTTGCAAAACTATGGCTACACCTTC. Translated, it gives CASSLQNYGYTF.

This clonotype was detected a few times. The chain couples TRBV25-1 to TRBJ2-1; TRBD2 matches at 12 bases. Germline V lookup: CDR1 MGHDK, CDR2 SYGVNS. V trimming: 1 base; J trimming: 5 bases; junction bases outside the gene matches: 3. This CDR3 region has 16 residues. CDR3 DNA: TGTGCCAGCAGTGAATGGTCTAGCGGGGGGGACAATGAGCAGTTCTTC. Amino acid sequence: CASSEWSSGGDNEQFF.

Only a few counts were recorded for this clonotype. This rearrangement joins TRBV27 to TRBJ2-7, with 12 bases aligning to TRBD2. Germline loops: CDR1 MNHEY, CDR2 SMNVEV (reference sequence). V lost 4 bases and J lost 5; bases outside the gene matches: 6. This CDR3 is built from 15 residues. CDR3 loop: CASSSRTSGKDEQYF. The CDR3, as DNA: TGTGCCAGCAGTTCCCGGACTAGCGGGAAGGACGAGCAGTACTTC.

J is TRBJ1-1 and V is TRBV5-1; D is undetermined. V was shortened by 4 bases and J by 4 bases, with 14 bases between the two germline ends. The CDR3 is 14 residues long. Looked up from germline, CDR1 is SGHRS and CDR2 is YFSETQ. CDR3 loop: CASSATPGGTEAFF. The DNA for the CDR3 is TGCGCCAGCAGCGCCACCCCGGGCGGCACTGAAGCTTTCTTT.

This chain links TRBV7-3 with TRBJ2-5; 7 bases agree with TRBD2. Germline CDR1 and CDR2: SGHTA and FQGTGA. Trimming cost V 4 bases and J 5 bases; bases outside gene matches: 10. There are 15 residues in the CDR3. The CDR3 here is CASSSSGRASETQYF. The DNA of the CDR3 is TGTGCCAGCAGCTCGTCTGGGAGGGCCAGTGAGACCCAGTACTTC.

In its sample, this clonotype was seen a few times. This chain links TRBV7-9 with TRBJ2-7, with TRBD1 matching 8 bases. The germline V gene has CDR1 SEHNR and CDR2 FQNEAQ (reference sequence). V lost 5 bases and J lost 0; bases outside the gene matches: 3. The CDR3 has 14 amino acids. CDR3 sequence (DNA): TGTGCCAGCAGCCGGGACAGGATCTCCTACGAGCAGTACTTC. It is translated as CASSRDRISYEQYF.

The rearrangement uses TRBV5-1 and TRBJ2-7; 7 nucleotides align to TRBD1. This CDR3 has 15 residues. Germline CDR1 SGHRS, CDR2 YFSETQ. V shed 5 bases, J shed 2 bases, and the junction held 10 bases outside the gene matches. CDR3 bases: TGCGCCAGCAGAAACGCATGGCAGGGGGCCTACGAGCAGTACTTC. Protein: CASRNAWQGAYEQYF.

The table lists this clonotype with a few counts. This rearrangement joins TRBV2 to TRBJ1-2; TRBD1 is a possible D gene (6 bases). Trimming cost V 3 bases and J 3 bases, with 26 bases left between them. The CDR3 sequence is 19 residues long. Germline V gene sequence: CDR1 SNHLY, CDR2 FYNNEI. CDR3: CASSEWDTAWRELDYGYTF. The CDR3 nucleotides read TGTGCCAGCAGTGAGTGGGACACCGCCTGGAGAGAACTAGACTATGGCTACACCTTC.

The gene calls are TRBV29-1 and TRBJ2-5, with TRBD2 matching over 12 bases. The germline gives CDR1 SQVTM, CDR2 ANQGSEA. V gave up 5 bases and J gave up 0 bases; unmatched junction bases: 4. The CDR3 has 15 amino acids. As DNA, the CDR3 is TGCAGCGTTCAAGGACTAGCGGGGCACCAAGAGACCCAGTACTTC. Translated, it gives CSVQGLAGHQETQYF.

The CDR3 DNA reads TGTGCCAGCAGTTACTCGATAGAAGTTTTTAGGCCTGAAAAACTGTTTTTT. It yields the protein CASSYSIEVFRPEKLFF. The J gene is TRBJ1-4, the V gene TRBV6-5; D gene ambiguous. Germline CDR1 and CDR2: MNHEY and SVGAGI. The V end lost 0 bases, the J end lost 7 bases, and 18 bases lay between the germline ends. This CDR3 contains 17 residues.

The chain joins TRBV10-3 to TRBJ2-4, with D possibly being TRBD2 (5 bases). The germline V and J ends were trimmed by 0 bases and 0 bases, with 12 bases remaining between them. CDR1 ENHRY and CDR2 SYGVKD come from the germline V gene. The CDR3 runs to 17 residues. The CDR3 DNA reads TGTGCCATCAGTGAGTCGGAGGTCATTATAGCCAAAAACATTCAGTACTTC. Translated, it gives CAISESEVIIAKNIQYF.

The table lists this clonotype with a few counts. V gene TRBV28 combines with J gene TRBJ2-2; TRBD1 matches at 8 bases. CDR1 is MDHEN, CDR2 SYDVKM, per germline. Trimming cost V 2 bases and J 5 bases; bases outside gene matches: 10. The CDR3 is made up of 17 amino acids. For the CDR3, the DNA is TGTGCCAGCAGTTTAAACCCATTTACAGGGGGTACCGGGGAGCTGTTTTTT. Its translation: CASSLNPFTGGTGELFF.

The sample holds many counts of this clonotype. This chain links TRBV28 with TRBJ2-7; D is unclear. The germline V and J ends were trimmed by 10 bases and 3 bases, with 19 bases remaining between them. CDR3 length equals 14 residues. Germline V CDR1 and CDR2: MDHEN, SYDVKM. In nucleotides, the CDR3 is TGTGCCACGAGCCGCGCGGACCTAATCTACGAGCAGTACTTC. As protein: CATSRADLIYEQYF.

The table lists this clonotype with many counts. DNA for the CDR3: TGTGCCAGCAGACGGACCCAGTCCGAGCAGTACTTC. It translates to CASRRTQSEQYF. The chain combines TRBV27 with TRBJ2-7; D gene unclear. The CDR3 extends over 12 amino acids. Germline CDR1 MNHEY, CDR2 SMNVEV (reference sequence). V shed 6 bases and J shed 6 bases, with 12 bases lying between them.

There are many counts of this clonotype. The rearrangement joins TRBV28 to TRBJ1-2, with TRBD1 identical over 7 bases. J gave up 4 bases and V 10 bases, and 12 bases lay outside the gene matches. The CDR3 has 14 amino acids. In germline, CDR1 is MDHEN, CDR2 SYDVKM. CDR3 region: CATTLGGGIYGYTF. The CDR3 nucleotides read TGTGCCACGACCCTAGGGGGCGGGATCTATGGCTACACCTTC.

Comment on this clonotype: Since a much larger clone is just one base distant, this may be a read error. The chain joins TRBV28 to TRBJ2-5, with a weak D call TRBD2 (7 bases). Germline V lookup: CDR1 MDHEN, CDR2 SYDVKM. This CDR3 is 15 amino acids long. V was pared by 5 bases and J by 6 bases, with 19 bases between. CDR3 coding DNA: TGTGCCAGCAGTAGGGGGGGGGTCGGTCAAAAGACCCAGTACTTC. This sequence encodes CASSRGGVGQKTQYF.

The V call is TRBV24-1, the J call TRBJ2-2; no firm D call. Germline lookup yields CDR1 KGHDR and CDR2 SFDVKD. V was shortened by 8 bases and J by 6 bases, with 12 bases between the two germline ends. This CDR3 contains 13 residues. The CDR3 bases are TGTGCCACCAAAGGCATGAAGGCCGGGGAGCTGTTTTTT. Translated, it gives CATKGMKAGELFF.